This TCR beta chain stems from a study of early T cells in non-severe SARS-CoV-2 infection. Whole-study context: From unsorted whole blood, bulk RNA was sequenced, and the chains remained unpaired.

The TCR library protocol was used to attach unique molecular identifiers. These identifiers were attached to individual cDNA molecules. TCRdb itself ran the 5' RACE reads through MiXCR, one entry per CDR3 protein. Of 100,000 to 150,000 distinct CDR3 sequences in the sample, about 15% were seen once. The CDR3 extends over 16 amino acids. Germline V gene lookup returns CDR1 SGHRS and CDR2 YFSETQ. V was pared by 4 bases and J by 0 bases, with 16 bases between. This sequence joins TRBV5-1 and TRBJ1-1; TRBD1 might be the D (5 bases). This receptor was taken from an adult who was a healthcare worker with PCR-confirmed SARS-CoV-2 infection or an uninfected control (not recorded which). Material for sequencing was whole blood. CDR3: CASSRPGHYMNTEAFF. CDR3 DNA: TGCGCCAGCAGCCGGCCCGGACACTACATGAACACTGAAGCTTTCTTT.